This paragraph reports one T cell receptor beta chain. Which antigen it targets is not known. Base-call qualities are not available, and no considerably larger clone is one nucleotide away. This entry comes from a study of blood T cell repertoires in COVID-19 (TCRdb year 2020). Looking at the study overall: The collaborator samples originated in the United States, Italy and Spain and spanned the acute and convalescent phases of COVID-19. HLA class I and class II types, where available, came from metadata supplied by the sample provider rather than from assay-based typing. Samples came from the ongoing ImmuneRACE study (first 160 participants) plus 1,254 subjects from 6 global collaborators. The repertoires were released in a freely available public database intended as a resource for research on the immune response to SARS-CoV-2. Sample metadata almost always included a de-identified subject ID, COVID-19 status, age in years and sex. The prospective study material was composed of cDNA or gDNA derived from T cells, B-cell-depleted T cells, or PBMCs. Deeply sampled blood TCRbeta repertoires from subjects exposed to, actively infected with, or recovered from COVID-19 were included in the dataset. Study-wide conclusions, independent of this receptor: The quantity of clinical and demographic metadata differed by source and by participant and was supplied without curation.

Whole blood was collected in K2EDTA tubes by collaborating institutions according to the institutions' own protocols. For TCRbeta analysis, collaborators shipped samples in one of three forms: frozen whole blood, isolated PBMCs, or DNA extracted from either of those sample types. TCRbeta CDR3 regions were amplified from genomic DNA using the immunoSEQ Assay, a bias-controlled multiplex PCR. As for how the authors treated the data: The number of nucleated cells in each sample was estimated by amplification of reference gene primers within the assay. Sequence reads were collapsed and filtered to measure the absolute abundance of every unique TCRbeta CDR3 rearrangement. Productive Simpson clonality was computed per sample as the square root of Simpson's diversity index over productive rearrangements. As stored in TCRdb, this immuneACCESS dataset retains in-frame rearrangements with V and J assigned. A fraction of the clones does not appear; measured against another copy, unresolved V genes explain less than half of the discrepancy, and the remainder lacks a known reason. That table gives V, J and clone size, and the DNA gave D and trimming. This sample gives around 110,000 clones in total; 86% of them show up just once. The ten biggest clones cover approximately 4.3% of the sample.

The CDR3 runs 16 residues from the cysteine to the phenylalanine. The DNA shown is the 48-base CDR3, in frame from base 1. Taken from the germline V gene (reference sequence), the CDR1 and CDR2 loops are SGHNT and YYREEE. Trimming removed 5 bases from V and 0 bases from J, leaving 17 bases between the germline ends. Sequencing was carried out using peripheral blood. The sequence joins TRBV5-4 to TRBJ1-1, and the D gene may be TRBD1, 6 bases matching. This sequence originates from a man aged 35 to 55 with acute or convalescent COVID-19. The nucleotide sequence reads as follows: TGTGCCAGCAGTAGGGTGACCGGGACAATGAACACTGAAGCTTTCTTT. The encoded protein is CASSRVTGTMNTEAFF.